Described below is a single TCR beta chain sequence and its context. What it recognizes is unknown. The data were obtained in a study of vaccination effects on CD4 cells after COVID-19. The V gene lost 8 bases and the J gene lost 6 bases, with 7 bases spanning the gap. The CDR3 totals 10 residues. Germline V lookup: CDR1 MNHEY, CDR2 SVGAGI. ViraFEST expansion of antigen-specific CD4+ T cells with viral peptide pools preceded sequencing. It was after roughly 11 days of culture that CD4+ T cells were isolated. Negative nucleocapsid antibody tests before and after vaccination confirmed no previous SARS-CoV-2 infection. Method: immunoSEQ multiplex PCR; TCRdb's copy keeps in-frame clones and lacks some. The data show roughly 25,000 clones, about two thirds seen once.

The sample was CD4+ T cells from PBMCs cultured with SARS-CoV-2 spike peptides, taken before COVID-19 vaccination. The genes are TRBV6-5 and TRBJ1-1; D is ambiguous. The clonotype comes from a human donor who received a COVID-19 vaccine. The CDR3 DNA reads TGTGCCAGCGGAGGATCTGAAGCTTTCTTT. Translation: CASGGSEAFF.